This paragraph covers one T cell receptor beta chain sequence. Other nucleotide sequences from this sample produce the same CDR3. The record originates from a study of blood T cell repertoires in COVID-19. Study context: Samples representing acute and convalescent COVID-19 were sourced from the United States, Italy and Spain. T cells, B-cell-depleted T cells, or PBMCs supplied cDNA or gDNA.

Seattle enrolled patients during active infection and tracked them longitudinally. As handled by the study authors: Reference gene primer amplification in the assay estimated nucleated cell counts. Assay: immunoSEQ multiplex PCR; the TCRdb copy retains only in-frame clones and omits some. V, J and clone size derive from that table, while D and trimming were established from the DNA sequence. The data show roughly 440,000 clones, approximately 88% seen once. This CDR3 has 15 residues. With V trimmed by 3 bases and J by 5 bases, 7 bases remained unmatched. The germline CDR1 and CDR2 sequences are LGHDT and YNNKEL (reference sequence).

The source material was peripheral blood. The chain joins TRBV3-1 (or the pseudogene TRBV3-2) to TRBJ2-7, with 10 bases matching TRBD2. The clonotype comes from a woman between 50 and 59 years old with COVID-19, enrolled during active disease. CDR3 nucleotides: TGTGCCAGCAGCCAGGGAACTAGCGGGGCCCACGAGCAGTACTTC. This gives the protein CASSQGTSGAHEQYF.